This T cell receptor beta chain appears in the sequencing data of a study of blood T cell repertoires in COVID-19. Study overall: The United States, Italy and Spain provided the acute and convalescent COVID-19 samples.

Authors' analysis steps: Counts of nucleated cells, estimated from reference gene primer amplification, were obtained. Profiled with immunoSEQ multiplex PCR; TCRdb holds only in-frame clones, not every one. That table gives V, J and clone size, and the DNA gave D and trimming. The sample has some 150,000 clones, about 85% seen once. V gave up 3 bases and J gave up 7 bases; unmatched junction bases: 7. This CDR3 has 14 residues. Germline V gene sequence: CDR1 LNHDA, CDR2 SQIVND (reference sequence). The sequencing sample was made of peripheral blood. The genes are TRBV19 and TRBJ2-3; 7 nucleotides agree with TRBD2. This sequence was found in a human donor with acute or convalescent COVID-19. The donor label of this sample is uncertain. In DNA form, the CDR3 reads TGTGCCAGTAGTATTAGCGGGTCCGGGAATACGCAGTATTTT. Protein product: CASSISGSGNTQYF.